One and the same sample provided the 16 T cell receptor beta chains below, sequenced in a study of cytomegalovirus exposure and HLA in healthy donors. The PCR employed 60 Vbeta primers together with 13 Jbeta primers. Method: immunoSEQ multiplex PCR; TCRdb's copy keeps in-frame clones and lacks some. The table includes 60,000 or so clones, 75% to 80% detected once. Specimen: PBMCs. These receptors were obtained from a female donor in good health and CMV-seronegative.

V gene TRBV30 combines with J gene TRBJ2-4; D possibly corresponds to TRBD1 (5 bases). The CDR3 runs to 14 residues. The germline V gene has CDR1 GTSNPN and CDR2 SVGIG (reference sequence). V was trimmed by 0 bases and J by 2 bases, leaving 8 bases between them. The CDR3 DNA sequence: TGTGCCTGGAGTGTAGCAGGGACCAAAAACATTCAGTACTTC. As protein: CAWSVAGTKNIQYF.

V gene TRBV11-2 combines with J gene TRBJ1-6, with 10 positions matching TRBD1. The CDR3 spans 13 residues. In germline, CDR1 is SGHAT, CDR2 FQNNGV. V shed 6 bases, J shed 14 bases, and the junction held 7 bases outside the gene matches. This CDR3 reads CASRTGGASTLHF. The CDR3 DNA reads TGTGCCAGCAGGACAGGGGGCGCGAGCACCCTCCACTTT.

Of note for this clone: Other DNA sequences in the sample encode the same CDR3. The CDR3 bases are TGTGCCAGCAGCTTACTAATTAATTCACCCCTCCACTTT. Its protein product is CASSLLINSPLHF. V usage is TRBV5-8 and J usage is TRBJ1-6; D is uncertain. Germline CDR1 is SGHTS and CDR2 is YDEGEE. The CDR3 contains 13 residues. Between the trimmed V and J ends, which lost 2 bases and 6 bases, there was a span of 6 bases. Filled out from reference TRBV5-8 and TRBJ1-6, the complete variable domain reads EAGVTQSPTHLIKTRGQQATLRCSPISGHTSVYWYQQALGLGLQFLLWYDEGEERNRGNFPPRFSGRQFPNYSSELNVNALELEDSALYLCASSLLINSPLHFGNGTRLTVT.

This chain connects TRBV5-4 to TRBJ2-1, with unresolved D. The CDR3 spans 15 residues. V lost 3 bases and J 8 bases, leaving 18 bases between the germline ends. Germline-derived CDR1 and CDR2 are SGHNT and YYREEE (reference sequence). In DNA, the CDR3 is TGTGCCAGCAGCTCACTTATGGGCCCAAATGATGAGCAGTTCTTC. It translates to CASSSLMGPNDEQFF.

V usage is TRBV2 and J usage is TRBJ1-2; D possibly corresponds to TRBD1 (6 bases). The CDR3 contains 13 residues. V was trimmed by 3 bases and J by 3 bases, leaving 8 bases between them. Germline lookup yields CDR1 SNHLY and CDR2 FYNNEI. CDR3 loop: CASSDSGDYGYTF. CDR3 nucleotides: TGTGCCAGCAGTGACTCAGGGGACTATGGCTACACCTTC.

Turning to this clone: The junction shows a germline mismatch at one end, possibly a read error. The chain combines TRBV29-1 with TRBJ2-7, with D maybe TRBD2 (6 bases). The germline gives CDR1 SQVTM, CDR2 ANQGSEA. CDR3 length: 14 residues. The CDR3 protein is CSVEAPGRTNEQYF. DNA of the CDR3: TGCAGCGTGGAAGCCCCTGGGAGGACGAACGAGCAGTACTTC.

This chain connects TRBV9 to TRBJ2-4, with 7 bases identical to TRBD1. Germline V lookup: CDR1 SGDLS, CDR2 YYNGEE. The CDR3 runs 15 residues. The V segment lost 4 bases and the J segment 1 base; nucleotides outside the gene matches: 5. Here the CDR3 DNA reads TGTGCCAGCAGCACTGACAGGGAGGCCAAAAACATTCAGTACTTC. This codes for CASSTDREAKNIQYF.

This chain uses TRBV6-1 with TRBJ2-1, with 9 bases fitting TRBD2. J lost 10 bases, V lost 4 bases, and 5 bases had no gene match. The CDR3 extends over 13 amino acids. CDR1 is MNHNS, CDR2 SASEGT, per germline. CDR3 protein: CASSVERGAEQFF. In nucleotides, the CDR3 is TGTGCCAGCAGTGTAGAGCGGGGGGCGGAGCAGTTCTTC.

CDR3 sequence reads: CASSSSGLLSYEQYF. DNA of the CDR3: TGTGCCAGCAGCTCCTCGGGACTACTCTCCTACGAGCAGTACTTC. The chain is built from TRBV11-2 and TRBJ2-7, with 7 bases that match TRBD2. Germline assignment: CDR1 SGHAT and CDR2 FQNNGV. CDR3 length: 15 amino acids. V dropped 4 bases and J dropped 0; count of bases not matched to a gene: 6.

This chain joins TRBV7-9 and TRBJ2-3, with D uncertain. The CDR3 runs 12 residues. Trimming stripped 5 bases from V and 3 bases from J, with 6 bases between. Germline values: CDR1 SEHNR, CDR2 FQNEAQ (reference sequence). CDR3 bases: TGTGCCAGCAGCCGCACTACAGATACGCAGTATTTT. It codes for CASSRTTDTQYF.

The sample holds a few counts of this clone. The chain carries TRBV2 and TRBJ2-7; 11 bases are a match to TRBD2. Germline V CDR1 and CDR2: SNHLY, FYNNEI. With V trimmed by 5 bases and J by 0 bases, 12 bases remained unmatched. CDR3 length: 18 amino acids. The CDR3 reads CASSYSLAGGVNSYEQYF. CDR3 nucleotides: TGTGCCAGCAGTTATAGTCTAGCGGGGGGCGTTAACTCCTACGAGCAGTACTTC. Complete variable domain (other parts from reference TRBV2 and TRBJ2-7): EPEVTQTPSHQVTQMGQEVILRCVPISNHLYFYWYRQILGQKVEFLVSFYNNEISEKSEIFDDQFSVERPDGSNFTLKIRSTKLEDSAMYFCASSYSLAGGVNSYEQYFGPGTRLTVT.

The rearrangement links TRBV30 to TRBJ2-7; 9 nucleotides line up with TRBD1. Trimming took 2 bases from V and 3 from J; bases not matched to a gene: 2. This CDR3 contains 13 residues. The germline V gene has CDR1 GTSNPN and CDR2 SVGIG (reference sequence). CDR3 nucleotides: TGTGCCTGGAGTTGGGGACAGGGCTACGAGCAGTACTTC. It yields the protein CAWSWGQGYEQYF.

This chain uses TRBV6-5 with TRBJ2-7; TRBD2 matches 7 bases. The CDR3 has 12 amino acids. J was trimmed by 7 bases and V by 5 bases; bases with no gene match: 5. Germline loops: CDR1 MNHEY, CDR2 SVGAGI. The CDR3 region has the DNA TGTGCCAGCAGTAGTATCGGGGGGGAGCAGTACTTC. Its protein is CASSSIGGEQYF.

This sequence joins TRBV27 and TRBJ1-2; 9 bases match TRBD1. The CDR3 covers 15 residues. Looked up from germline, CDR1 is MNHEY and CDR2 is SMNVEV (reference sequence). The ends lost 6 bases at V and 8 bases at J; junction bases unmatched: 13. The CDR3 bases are TGTGCCAGCAGCTCTCCCTACAGGGGGCTGGGCGGCTACACCTTC. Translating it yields CASSSPYRGLGGYTF.

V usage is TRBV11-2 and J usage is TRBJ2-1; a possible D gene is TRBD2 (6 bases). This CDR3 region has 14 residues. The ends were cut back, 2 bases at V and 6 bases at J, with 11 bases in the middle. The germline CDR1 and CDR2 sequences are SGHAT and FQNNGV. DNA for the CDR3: TGTGCCAGCAGCTTATGGGGGGTAGGCAATGAGCAGTTCTTC. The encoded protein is CASSLWGVGNEQFF.

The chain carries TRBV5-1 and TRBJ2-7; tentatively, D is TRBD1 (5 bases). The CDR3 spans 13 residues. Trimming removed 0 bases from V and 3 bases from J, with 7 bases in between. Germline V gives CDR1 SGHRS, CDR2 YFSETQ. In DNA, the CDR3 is TGCGCCAGCAGCTTGGCGCAGGGCTACGAGCAGTACTTC. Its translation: CASSLAQGYEQYF.